The rows below give T cell receptor beta chains drawn from one sample of a study of human T cells and chemical hapten exposure. TCRdb analysed the RACE reads with MiXCR anew, one entry per CDR3 protein. This table has roughly 180,000 distinct CDR3 sequences, around 22% appearing once. Specimen: whole blood, collected in connection with sensitization to the hapten diphenylcyclopropenone (DPC). Receptors were obtained from a woman aged 45-60 years with alopecia areata. Some clones in this sample may be carry-over from other donors' samples. Each CDR3 is given with its conserved first and last residue. The D gene is left open where the match is weak. Rows may omit the clone size; those that give it use once, few, many or a size class.

clone_size j_call v_call d_call cdr3_aa cdr3_nt
NA TRBJ2-7 TRBV11-2 NA CASSFHRGYEQYF TGTGCCAGCAGCTTTCATCGGGGATACGAGCAGTACTTC
NA TRBJ2-3 TRBV5-1 NA CASSLAGAGFSTDTQYF TGCGCCAGCAGCTTGGCCGGCGCAGGCTTTAGCACAGATACGCAGTATTTT
NA TRBJ2-5 TRBV18 NA CASSPGIETQYF TGTGCCAGCTCACCTGGGATAGAGACCCAGTACTTC
few TRBJ1-1 TRBV18 TRBD1 CASSPQQGAQNTEAFF TGTGCCAGCTCACCACAACAGGGGGCGCAAAACACTGAAGCTTTCTTT
few TRBJ2-3 TRBV15 TRBD2 CATSRPGSGKDGDTQYF TGTGCCACCAGCAGGCCCGGAAGCGGGAAAGATGGGGATACGCAGTATTTT
few TRBJ2-3 TRBV29-1 TRBD2 CSAGTSGTSTDTQYF TGCAGCGCCGGGACTAGCGGAACTAGCACAGATACGCAGTATTTT
NA TRBJ2-7 TRBV21-1 NA CASSNLLAELPYEQYF TGTGCCAGCAGCAATCTCTTAGCGGAACTACCCTACGAGCAGTACTTC
many TRBJ2-1 TRBV11-2 NA CASSLNYNEQFF TGTGCCAGCAGCTTAAACTACAATGAGCAGTTCTTC
many TRBJ2-1 TRBV14 TRBD2 CASSSGRAHYNEQFF TGTGCCAGCAGTAGCGGGAGGGCCCACTACAATGAGCAGTTCTTC
NA TRBJ2-2 TRBV7-9 TRBD1 CASRRGQGDLGELFF TGTGCCAGCAGGCGGGGACAGGGGGACCTCGGGGAGCTGTTTTTT
few TRBJ2-5 TRBV7-9 TRBD2 CASSHAAGKETQYF TGTGCCAGCAGTCACGCAGCGGGAAAAGAGACCCAGTACTTC
NA TRBJ2-1 TRBV2 NA CASSRQAGPFDEQFF TGTGCCAGCTCTCGACAGGCGGGTCCCTTTGATGAGCAGTTCTTC
NA TRBJ2-7 TRBV13 NA CASSSPFSGAPYEQYF TGTGCCAGCAGCTCCCCCTTTAGTGGCGCGCCCTACGAGCAGTACTTC
few TRBJ1-6 TRBV5-1 NA CASLVEGHPVSPLHF TGCGCCAGCCTGGTCGAGGGGCATCCCGTTTCACCCCTCCACTTT
NA TRBJ1-5 TRBV3-1 NA CASSHRGQPQHF TGTGCCAGCAGCCACAGGGGTCAGCCCCAGCATTTT
few TRBJ2-7 TRBV5-1 TRBD2 CASSPSGASYEQYF TGCGCCAGCAGCCCTAGCGGGGCCTCCTACGAGCAGTACTTC
once TRBJ1-1 TRBV11-2 NA CASSHGGPRTNTEAFF TGTGCCAGCAGCCATGGGGGGCCTCGGACGAACACTGAAGCTTTCTTT
NA TRBJ2-1 TRBV5-1 TRBD1 CASSRSGTDEVQFF TGCGCCAGCAGCAGATCCGGGACAGACGAGGTGCAGTTCTTC
NA TRBJ2-7 TRBV4-1 TRBD2 CASSRVPGTRDEQYF TGCGCCAGCAGCCGAGTACCCGGGACTAGAGACGAGCAGTACTTC
NA TRBJ2-2 TRBV20-1 TRBD2 CSASSGRDAGELFF TGCAGTGCTAGTAGCGGGAGAGACGCCGGGGAGCTGTTTTTT
few TRBJ2-1 TRBV20-1 TRBD2 CSAQSGLAENNEQFF TGCAGTGCCCAAAGTGGACTAGCGGAAAACAATGAGCAGTTCTTC
NA TRBJ1-2 TRBV20-1 NA CSAKGRDYGYTF TGCAGTGCTAAGGGCAGGGACTATGGCTACACCTTC
NA TRBJ2-1 TRBV21-1 NA CASSSSGTGGFNEQFF TGTGCCAGCAGCAGCTCGGGGACAGGGGGCTTCAATGAGCAGTTCTTC
many TRBJ1-4 TRBV29-1 TRBD1 CSVARTGNEKLFF TGCAGCGTTGCGAGGACAGGGAACGAAAAACTGTTTTTT
NA TRBJ2-3 TRBV19 NA CASSTLHTDTQYF TGTGCCAGTAGTACCTTACACACAGATACGCAGTATTTT
few TRBJ1-1 TRBV5-1 TRBD1 CASSHGQGVGTEAFF TGCGCCAGCAGCCATGGACAGGGGGTAGGTACTGAAGCTTTCTTT
few TRBJ2-7 TRBV6-2/TRBV6-3 NA CASSYPKANIIYEQYF TGTGCCAGCAGTTACCCAAAGGCCAACATCATCTACGAGCAGTACTTC
few TRBJ2-7 TRBV6-5 TRBD1 CASRRTGGHEQYF TGTGCCAGCAGGCGGACAGGGGGTCACGAGCAGTACTTC
few TRBJ2-7 TRBV6-5 TRBD1 CASSYGPGQETYEQYF TGTGCCAGCAGTTATGGGCCTGGACAGGAGACCTACGAGCAGTACTTC
NA TRBJ2-3 TRBV5-1 NA CASSSRGSDTQYF TGCGCCAGCAGCTCCCGGGGATCGGATACGCAGTATTTT
few TRBJ2-1 TRBV2 TRBD2 CASGSGAVNNEQFF TGTGCCAGCGGGAGCGGGGCGGTTAACAATGAGCAGTTCTTC
NA TRBJ2-2 TRBV28 NA CASSKSTNTGELFF TGTGCCAGCAGCAAGTCCACGAACACCGGGGAGCTGTTTTTT
NA TRBJ1-2 TRBV29-1 NA CSVASGAYGYTF TGCAGCGTTGCGTCGGGAGCCTATGGCTACACCTTC
NA TRBJ2-2 TRBV2 TRBD2 CASRRLAGGWNGELFF TGTGCCAGCAGGAGACTAGCGGGAGGATGGAACGGGGAGCTGTTTTTT